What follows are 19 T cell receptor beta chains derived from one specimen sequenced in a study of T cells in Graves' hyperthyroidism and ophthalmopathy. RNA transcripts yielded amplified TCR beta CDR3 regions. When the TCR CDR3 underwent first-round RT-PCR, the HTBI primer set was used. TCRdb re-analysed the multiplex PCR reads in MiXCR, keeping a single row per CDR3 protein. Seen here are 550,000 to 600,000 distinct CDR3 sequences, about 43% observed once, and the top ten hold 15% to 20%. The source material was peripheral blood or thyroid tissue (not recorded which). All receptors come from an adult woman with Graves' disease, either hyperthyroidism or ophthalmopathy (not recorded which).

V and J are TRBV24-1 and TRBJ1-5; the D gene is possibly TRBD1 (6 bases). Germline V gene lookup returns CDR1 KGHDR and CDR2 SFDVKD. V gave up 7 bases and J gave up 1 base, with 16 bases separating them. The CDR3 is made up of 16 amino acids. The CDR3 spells CATSPGGGRSNQPQHF. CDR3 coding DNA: TGTGCCACCAGCCCTGGCGGGGGGCGCAGCAATCAGCCCCAGCATTTT.

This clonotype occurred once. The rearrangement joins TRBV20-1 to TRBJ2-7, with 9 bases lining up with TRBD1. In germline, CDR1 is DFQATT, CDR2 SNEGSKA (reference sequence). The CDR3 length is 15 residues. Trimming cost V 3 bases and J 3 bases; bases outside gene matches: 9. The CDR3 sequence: CSASSPGQGSYEQYF. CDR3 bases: TGCAGTGCTAGTAGCCCGGGACAGGGAAGCTACGAGCAGTACTTC.

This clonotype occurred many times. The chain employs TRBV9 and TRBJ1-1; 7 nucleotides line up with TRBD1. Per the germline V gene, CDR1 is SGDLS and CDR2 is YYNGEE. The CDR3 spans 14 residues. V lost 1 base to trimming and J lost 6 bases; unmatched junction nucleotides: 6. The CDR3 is CASSVSGTEPEAFF. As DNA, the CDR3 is TGTGCCAGCAGCGTATCCGGGACAGAGCCTGAAGCTTTCTTT.

CDR3 amino acids: CATSDWDRGPETQYF. The CDR3 DNA follows: TGTGCCACCAGTGATTGGGACAGGGGGCCAGAGACCCAGTACTTC. V usage is TRBV24-1 and J usage is TRBJ2-5, with 12 bases that match TRBD1. Losses at the gene ends were 2 bases for V and 4 bases for J; bases not matched to a gene: 1. The CDR3 totals 15 residues. Germline CDR1 reads KGHDR; CDR2 reads SFDVKD.

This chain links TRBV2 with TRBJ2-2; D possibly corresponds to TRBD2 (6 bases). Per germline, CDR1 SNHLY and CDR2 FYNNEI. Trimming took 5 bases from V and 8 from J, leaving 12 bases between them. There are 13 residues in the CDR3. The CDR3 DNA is TGTGCCAGCAGTTGGACCCGGGAGGGGGAGCTGTTTTTT. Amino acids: CASSWTREGELFF. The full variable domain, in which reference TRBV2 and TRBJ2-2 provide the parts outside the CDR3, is EPEVTQTPSHQVTQMGQEVILRCVPISNHLYFYWYRQILGQKVEFLVSFYNNEISEKSEIFDDQFSVERPDGSNFTLKIRSTKLEDSAMYFCASSWTREGELFFGEGSRLTVL.

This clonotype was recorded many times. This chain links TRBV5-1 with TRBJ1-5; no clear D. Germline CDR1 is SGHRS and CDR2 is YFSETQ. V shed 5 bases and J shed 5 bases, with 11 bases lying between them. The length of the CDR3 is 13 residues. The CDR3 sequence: CASRLNTDQPQHF. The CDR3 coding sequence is TGCGCCAGCAGGCTAAATACAGATCAGCCCCAGCATTTT.

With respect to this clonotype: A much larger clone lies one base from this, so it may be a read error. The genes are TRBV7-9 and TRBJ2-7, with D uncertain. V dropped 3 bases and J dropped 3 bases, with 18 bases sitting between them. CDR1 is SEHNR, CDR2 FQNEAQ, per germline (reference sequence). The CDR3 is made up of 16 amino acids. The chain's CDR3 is CASSFLGAPADYEQYF. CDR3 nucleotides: TGTGCCAGCAGCTTCTTAGGAGCGCCCGCGGACTACGAGCAGTACTTC. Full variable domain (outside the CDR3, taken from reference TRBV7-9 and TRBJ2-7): DTGVSQNPRHKITKRGQNVTFRCDPISEHNRLYWYRQTLGQGPEFLTYFQNEAQLEKSRLLSDRFSAERPKGSFSTLEIQRTEQGDSAMYLCASSFLGAPADYEQYFGPGTRLTVT.

CDR3 region: CASASGTYSTDTQYF. CDR3 sequence (DNA): TGTGCCAGCGCGTCTGGGACATATAGCACAGATACGCAGTATTTT. The V call is TRBV6-6, the J call TRBJ2-3; possible D gene TRBD1, 6 bases. The germline gives CDR1 MNHNY, CDR2 SVGAGI (reference sequence). The germline V and J ends were trimmed by 8 bases and 0 bases, with 15 bases remaining between them. The CDR3 sequence is 15 residues long.

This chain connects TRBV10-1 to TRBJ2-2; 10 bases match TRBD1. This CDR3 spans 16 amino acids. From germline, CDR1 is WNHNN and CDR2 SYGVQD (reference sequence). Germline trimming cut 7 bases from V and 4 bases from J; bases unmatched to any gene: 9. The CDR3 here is CASTGQGPSGTGELFF. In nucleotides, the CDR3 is TGCGCCAGCACGGGACAGGGGCCCTCAGGCACCGGGGAGCTGTTTTTT.

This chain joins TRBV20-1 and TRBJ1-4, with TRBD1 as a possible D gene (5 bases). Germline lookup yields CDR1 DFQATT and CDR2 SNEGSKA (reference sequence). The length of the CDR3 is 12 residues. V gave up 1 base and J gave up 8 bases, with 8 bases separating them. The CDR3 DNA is TGCAGTGCTAGAGTTGGACACGAAAAACTGTTTTTT. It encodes CSARVGHEKLFF.

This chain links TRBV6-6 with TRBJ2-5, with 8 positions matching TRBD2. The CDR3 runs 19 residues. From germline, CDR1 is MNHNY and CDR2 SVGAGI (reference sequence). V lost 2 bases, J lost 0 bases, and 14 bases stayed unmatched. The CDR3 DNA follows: TGTGCCAGCAGTTACGTAGACAGCGGGAGACGGCCTAACCAAGAGACCCAGTACTTC. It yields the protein CASSYVDSGRRPNQETQYF.

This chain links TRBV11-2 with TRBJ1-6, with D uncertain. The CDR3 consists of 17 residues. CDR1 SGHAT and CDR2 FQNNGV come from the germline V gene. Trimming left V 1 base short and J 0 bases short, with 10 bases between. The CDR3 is CASSLVGRSSYNSPLHF. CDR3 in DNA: TGTGCCAGCAGCTTAGTGGGCAGGAGCTCCTATAATTCACCCCTCCACTTT.

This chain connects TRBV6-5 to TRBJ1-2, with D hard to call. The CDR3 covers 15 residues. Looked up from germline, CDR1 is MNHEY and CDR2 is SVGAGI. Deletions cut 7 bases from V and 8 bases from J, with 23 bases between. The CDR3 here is CASTLAAENTGGYTF. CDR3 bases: TGTGCCAGCACCCTAGCGGCAGAGAACACCGGGGGCTACACCTTC.

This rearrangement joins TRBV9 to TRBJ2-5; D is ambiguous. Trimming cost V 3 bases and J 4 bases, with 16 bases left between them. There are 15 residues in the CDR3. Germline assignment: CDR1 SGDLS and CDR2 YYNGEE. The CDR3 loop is CASSGDGRSRETQYF. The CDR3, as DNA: TGTGCCAGCAGCGGAGATGGGCGGAGCCGAGAGACCCAGTACTTC.

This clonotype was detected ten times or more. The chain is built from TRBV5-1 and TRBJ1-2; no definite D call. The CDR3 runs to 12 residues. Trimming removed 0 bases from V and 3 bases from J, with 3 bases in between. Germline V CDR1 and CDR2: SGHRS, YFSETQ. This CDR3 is CASSLAHYGYTF. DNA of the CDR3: TGCGCCAGCAGCTTGGCCCACTATGGCTACACCTTC. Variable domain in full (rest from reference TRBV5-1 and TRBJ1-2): KAGVTQTPRYLIKTRGQQVTLSCSPISGHRSVSWYQQTPGQGLQFLFEYFSETQRNKGNFPGRFSGRQFSNSRSEMNVSTLELGDSALYLCASSLAHYGYTFGSGTRLTVV.

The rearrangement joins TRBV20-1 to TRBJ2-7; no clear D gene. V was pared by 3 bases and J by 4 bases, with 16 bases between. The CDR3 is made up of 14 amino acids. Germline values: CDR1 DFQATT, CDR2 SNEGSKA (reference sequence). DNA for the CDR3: TGCAGTGCTAGGGGCCCGAATAAAGTGTACGAGCAGTACTTC. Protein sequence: CSARGPNKVYEQYF.

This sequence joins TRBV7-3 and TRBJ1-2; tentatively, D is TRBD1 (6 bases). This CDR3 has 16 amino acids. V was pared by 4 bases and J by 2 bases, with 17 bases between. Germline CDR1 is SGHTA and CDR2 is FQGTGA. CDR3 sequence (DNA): TGTGCCAGCAGCTACGGTACCGGGGGGGCCAACTATGGCTACACCTTC. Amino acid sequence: CASSYGTGGANYGYTF.

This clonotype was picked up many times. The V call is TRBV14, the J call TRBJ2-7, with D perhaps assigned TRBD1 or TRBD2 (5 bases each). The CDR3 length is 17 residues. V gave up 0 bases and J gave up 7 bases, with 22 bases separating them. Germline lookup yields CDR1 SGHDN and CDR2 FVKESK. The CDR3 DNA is TGTGCCAGCAGCCAAGAAGTCAGCGACAGACTCTGGGGGGAGCAGTACTTC. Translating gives CASSQEVSDRLWGEQYF.

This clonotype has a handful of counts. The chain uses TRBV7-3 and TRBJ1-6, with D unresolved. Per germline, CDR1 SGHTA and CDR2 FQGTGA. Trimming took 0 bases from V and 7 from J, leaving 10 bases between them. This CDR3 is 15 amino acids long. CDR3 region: CASSLTSSGNSPLHF. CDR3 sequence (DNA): TGTGCCAGCAGCTTAACGAGCTCGGGGAATTCACCCCTCCACTTT.